This T cell receptor (beta chain) emerged from a study of shared clonotypes between healthy human individuals. Study-wide background: The study enrolled two women and three men aged 18 to 49.

About this clone: Its target is unknown.

Clones were sequenced by immunoSEQ multiplex PCR, and TCRdb holds only the in-frame ones, with some missing. This sample has about 550,000 clones; about 95% occur once, and the top ten carry about 0.11%. The study, taken as a whole, reports: Some clonotypes were shared by all four sorted-subset donors, while others were not shared. The non-shared ones had lower generation probabilities than the shared ones.

Positively selected for CCR7, the CD45RO-negative cells used as naive CD8 cells excluded terminally differentiated effector memory CD45RA+ cells. Donors comprised healthy HIV-negative adults lacking recent acute infections or vaccinations. The sequenced sample consisted of naive CD8+ T cells sorted from blood. The sequence came from a woman aged 25 to 39 in good health.

The CDR3 sequence is CASSYNRAGYGYTF. The CDR3 nucleotides are TGTGCCAGCAGTTACAATCGGGCAGGGTATGGCTACACCTTC. This sequence joins TRBV6-5 and TRBJ1-2, with a possible D match to TRBD1 (5 bases). Germline CDR1 and CDR2: MNHEY and SVGAGI. CDR3 length: 14 amino acids. The V gene lost 2 bases and the J gene lost 5 bases, with 12 bases spanning the gap.